The entry below gives a single T cell receptor beta chain sequence along with its context. Antigen specificity is unknown. This sample stems from a study of shared clonotypes between healthy human individuals. The overall study: CD8 memory received one plate per donor, CD8 naive two, CD4 memory three and CD4 naive three.

The study's findings and limits: Sampling covered nothing but blood. Tissue TCR repertoires likely differ from those found in blood. When naive CD4 clonotypes were compared across a handful of donors, about 5% were shared. What naive subsets generally showed was a larger estimated richness than memory subsets showed.

The germline V gene encodes CDR1 KGHSH and CDR2 LQKENI. V gave up 2 bases and J gave up 3 bases, with 4 bases separating them. The CDR3 loop spans 12 amino acids. Assay: immunoSEQ multiplex PCR; the TCRdb copy retains only in-frame clones and omits some. The repertoire includes about 990,000 clones, approximately 80% of them detected once, and roughly 0.55% sits in the top ten. Sequencing used memory CD4+ T cells from PBMCs. Subset denoted: CD45RA-negative fraction. The chain uses TRBV18 and TRBJ2-5; D unclear. The sequence came from a man younger than 35 in good health. Some clones in this sample may be carry-over from other donors' samples. CDR3 nucleotide sequence: TGTGCCAGCTCACCAATTGAAGAGACCCAGTACTTC. This sequence encodes CASSPIEETQYF.